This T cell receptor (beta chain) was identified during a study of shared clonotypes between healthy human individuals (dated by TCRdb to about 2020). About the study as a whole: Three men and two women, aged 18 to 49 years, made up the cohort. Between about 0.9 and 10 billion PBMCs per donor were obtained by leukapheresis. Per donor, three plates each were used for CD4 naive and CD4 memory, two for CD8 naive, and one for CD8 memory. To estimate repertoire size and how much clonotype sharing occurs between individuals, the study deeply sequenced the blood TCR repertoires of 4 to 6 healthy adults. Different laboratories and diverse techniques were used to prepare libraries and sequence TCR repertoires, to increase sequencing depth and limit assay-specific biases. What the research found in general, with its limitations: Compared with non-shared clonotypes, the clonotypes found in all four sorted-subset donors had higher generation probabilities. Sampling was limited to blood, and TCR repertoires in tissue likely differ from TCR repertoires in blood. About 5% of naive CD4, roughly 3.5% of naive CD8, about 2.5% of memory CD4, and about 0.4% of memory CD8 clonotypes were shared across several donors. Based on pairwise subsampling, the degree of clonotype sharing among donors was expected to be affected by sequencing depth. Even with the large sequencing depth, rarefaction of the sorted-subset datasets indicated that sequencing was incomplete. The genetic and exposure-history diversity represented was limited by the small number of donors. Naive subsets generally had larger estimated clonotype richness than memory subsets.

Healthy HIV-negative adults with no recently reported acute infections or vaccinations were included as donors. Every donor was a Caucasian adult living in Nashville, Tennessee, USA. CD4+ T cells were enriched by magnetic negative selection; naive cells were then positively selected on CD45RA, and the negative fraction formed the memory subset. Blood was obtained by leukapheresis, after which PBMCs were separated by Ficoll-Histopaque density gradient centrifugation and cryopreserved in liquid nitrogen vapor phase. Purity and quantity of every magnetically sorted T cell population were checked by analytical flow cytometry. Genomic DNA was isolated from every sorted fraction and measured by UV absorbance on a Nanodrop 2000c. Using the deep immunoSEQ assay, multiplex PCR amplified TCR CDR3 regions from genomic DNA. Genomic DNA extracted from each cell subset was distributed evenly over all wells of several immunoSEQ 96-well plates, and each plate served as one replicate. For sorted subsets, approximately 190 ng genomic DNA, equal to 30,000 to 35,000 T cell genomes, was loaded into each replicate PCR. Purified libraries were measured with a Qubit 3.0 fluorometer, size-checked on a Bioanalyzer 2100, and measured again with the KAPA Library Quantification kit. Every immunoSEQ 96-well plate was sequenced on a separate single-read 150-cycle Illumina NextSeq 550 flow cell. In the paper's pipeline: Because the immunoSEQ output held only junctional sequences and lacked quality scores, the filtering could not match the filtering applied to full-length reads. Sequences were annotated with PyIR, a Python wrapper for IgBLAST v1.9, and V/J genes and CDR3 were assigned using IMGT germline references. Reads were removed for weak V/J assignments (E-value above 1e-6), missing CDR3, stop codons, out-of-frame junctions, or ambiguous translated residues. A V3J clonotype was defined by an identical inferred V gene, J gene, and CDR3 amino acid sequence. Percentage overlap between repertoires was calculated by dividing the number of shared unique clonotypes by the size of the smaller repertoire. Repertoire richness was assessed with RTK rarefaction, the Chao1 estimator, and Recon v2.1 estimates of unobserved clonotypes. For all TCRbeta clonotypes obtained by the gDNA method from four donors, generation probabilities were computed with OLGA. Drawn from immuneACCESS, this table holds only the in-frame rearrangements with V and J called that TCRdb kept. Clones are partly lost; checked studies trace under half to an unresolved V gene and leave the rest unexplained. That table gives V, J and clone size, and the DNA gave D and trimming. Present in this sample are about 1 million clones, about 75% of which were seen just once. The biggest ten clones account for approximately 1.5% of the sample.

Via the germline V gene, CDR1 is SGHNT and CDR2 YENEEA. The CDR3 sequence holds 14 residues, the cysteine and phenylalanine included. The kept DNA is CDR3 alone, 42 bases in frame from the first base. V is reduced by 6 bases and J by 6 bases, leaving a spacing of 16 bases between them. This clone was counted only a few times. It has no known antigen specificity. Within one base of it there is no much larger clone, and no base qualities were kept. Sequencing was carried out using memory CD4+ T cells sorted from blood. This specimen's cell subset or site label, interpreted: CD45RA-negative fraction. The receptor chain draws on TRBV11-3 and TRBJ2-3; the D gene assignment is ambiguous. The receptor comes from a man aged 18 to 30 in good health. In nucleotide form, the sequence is TGTGCCAGCAGACAAGATGGGGTATCGGATACGCAGTATTTT. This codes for CASRQDGVSDTQYF.